This T cell receptor (beta chain) was found in a study of CD8+CD57+ T cells in acquired aplastic anemia. Study-wide results and caveats: Found in both controls and patients were about 30 CD8+ CDR3 sequences.

In regard to this clonotype: The target antigen is unknown.

Genomic DNA acted as the template from which TCR beta VDJ combination and CDR3 sequence profiling were carried out. Each CDR3 protein gets one entry after TCRdb re-called the reads with MiXCR. Of about 220,000 distinct CDR3 sequences listed, 30% to 35% are singletons. This CDR3 is built from 12 residues. The V segment lost 7 bases and the J segment 5 bases; nucleotides outside the gene matches: 0. From germline, CDR1 is SNHLY and CDR2 FYNNEI. Sequenced material: sorted CD4+, CD8+, or CD8+CD57+ T cells (not recorded which) from PBMCs. This chain connects TRBV2 to TRBJ2-1; 9 nucleotides align to TRBD2. This clonotype was sampled from a human donor in good health, serving as a control. The CDR3 reads CASTSGDNEQFF. As DNA, the CDR3 is TGTGCCAGCACTAGCGGGGACAATGAGCAGTTCTTC. Using reference TRBV2 and TRBJ2-1 for the parts outside the CDR3, the full variable domain is EPEVTQTPSHQVTQMGQEVILRCVPISNHLYFYWYRQILGQKVEFLVSFYNNEISEKSEIFDDQFSVERPDGSNFTLKIRSTKLEDSAMYFCASTSGDNEQFFGPGTRLTVL.